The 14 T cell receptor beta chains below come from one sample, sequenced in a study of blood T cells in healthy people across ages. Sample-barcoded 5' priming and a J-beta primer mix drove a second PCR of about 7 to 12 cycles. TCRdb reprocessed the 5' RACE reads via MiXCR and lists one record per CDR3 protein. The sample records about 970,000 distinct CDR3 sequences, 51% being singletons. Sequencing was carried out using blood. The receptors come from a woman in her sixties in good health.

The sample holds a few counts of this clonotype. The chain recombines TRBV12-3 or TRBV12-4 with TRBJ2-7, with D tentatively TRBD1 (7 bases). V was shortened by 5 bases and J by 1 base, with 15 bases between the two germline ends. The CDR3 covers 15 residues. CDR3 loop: CASSPQGGRSYEQYF. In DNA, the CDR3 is TGTGCCAGCAGTCCCCAGGGGGGAAGGTCCTACGAGCAGTACTTC.

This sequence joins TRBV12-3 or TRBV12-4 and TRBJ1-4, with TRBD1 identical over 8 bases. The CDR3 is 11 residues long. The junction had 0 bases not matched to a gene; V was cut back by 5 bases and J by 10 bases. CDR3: CASSDRGKLFF. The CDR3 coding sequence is TGTGCCAGCAGTGACAGGGGAAAACTGTTTTTT.

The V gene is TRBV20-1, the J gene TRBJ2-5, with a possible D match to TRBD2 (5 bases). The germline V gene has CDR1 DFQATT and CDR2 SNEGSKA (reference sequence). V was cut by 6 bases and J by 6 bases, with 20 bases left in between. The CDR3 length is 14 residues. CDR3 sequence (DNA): TGCAGTGCCCCTGGGCCCGGGAATTTGAAGACCCAGTACTTC. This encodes CSAPGPGNLKTQYF.

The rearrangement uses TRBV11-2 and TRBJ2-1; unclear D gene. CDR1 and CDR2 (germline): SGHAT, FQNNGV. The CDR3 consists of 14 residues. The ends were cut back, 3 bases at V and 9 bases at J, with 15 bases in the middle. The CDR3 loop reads CASSFWSRFSEQFF. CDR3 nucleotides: TGTGCCAGCAGCTTCTGGAGTCGGTTCAGTGAGCAGTTCTTC.

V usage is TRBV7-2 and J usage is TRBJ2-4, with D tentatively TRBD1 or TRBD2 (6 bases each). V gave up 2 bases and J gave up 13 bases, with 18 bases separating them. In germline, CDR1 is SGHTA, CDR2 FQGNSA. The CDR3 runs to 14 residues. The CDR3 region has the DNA TGTGCCAGCAGCTTATGGGGAGGACAGTCAGAGCAGTACTTC. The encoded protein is CASSLWGGQSEQYF.

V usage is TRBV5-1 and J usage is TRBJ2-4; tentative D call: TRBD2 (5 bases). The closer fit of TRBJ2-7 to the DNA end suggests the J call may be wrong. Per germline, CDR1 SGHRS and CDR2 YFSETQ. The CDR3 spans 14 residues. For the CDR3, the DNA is TGCGCCAGCAGCTTGGACCGGGAAGCCGACGAGCAGTACTTC. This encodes CASSLDREADEQYF.

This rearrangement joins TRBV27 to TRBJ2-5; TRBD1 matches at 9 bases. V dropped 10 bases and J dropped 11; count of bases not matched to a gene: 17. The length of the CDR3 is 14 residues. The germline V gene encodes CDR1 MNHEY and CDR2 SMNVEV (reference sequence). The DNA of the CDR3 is TGTGCCACCATAGGATGGACAGGGGTCAATGAGCAGTACTTC. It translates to CATIGWTGVNEQYF.

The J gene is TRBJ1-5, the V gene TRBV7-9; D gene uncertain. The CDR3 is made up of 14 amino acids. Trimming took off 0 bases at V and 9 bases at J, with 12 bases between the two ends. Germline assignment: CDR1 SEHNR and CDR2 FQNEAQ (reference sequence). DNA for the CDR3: TGTGCCAGCAGCTTAGCTGAGCCACTGTCGCCCCAGCATTTT. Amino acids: CASSLAEPLSPQHF.

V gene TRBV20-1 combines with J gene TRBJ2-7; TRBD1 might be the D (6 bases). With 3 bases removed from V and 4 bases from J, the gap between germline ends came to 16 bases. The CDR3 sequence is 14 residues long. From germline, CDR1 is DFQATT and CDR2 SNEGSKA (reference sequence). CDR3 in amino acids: CSASFVLGAYEQYF. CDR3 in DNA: TGCAGTGCTAGTTTTGTATTGGGGGCGTACGAGCAGTACTTC.

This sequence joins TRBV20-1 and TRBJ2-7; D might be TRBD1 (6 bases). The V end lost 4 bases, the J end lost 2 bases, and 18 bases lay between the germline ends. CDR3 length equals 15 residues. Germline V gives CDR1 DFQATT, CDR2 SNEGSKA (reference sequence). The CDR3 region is CSAISINTGTYEQYF. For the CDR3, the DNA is TGCAGTGCTATTTCCATAAATACAGGGACCTACGAGCAGTACTTC.

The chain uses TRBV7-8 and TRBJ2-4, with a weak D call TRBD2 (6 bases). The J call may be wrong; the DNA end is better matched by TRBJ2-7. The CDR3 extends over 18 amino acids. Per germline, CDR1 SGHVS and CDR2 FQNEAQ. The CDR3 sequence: CASSLRLVGRRASYEQYF. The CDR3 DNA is TGTGCCAGCAGCTTACGCCTAGTGGGGAGGAGGGCGTCCTACGAGCAGTACTTC.

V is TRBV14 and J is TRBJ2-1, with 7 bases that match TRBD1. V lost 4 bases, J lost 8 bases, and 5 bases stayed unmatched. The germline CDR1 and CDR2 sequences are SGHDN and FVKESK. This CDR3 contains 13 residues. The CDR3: CASSPRGRDEQFF. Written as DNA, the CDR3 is TGTGCCAGCAGCCCGAGGGGGCGGGATGAGCAGTTCTTC.

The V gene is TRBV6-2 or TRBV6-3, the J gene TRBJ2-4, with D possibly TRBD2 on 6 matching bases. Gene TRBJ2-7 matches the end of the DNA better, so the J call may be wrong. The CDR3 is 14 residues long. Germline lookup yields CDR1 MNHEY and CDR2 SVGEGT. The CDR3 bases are TGTGCCAGCAGTTACGGGAGGACCGACTACGAGCAGTACTTC. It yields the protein CASSYGRTDYEQYF.

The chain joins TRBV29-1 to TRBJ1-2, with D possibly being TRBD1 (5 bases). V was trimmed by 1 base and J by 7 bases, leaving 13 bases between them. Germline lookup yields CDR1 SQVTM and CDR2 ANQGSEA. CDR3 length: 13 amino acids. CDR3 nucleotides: TGCAGCGTTGAAGGGTGGCAGGGACCTGGCTACACCTTC. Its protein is CSVEGWQGPGYTF.